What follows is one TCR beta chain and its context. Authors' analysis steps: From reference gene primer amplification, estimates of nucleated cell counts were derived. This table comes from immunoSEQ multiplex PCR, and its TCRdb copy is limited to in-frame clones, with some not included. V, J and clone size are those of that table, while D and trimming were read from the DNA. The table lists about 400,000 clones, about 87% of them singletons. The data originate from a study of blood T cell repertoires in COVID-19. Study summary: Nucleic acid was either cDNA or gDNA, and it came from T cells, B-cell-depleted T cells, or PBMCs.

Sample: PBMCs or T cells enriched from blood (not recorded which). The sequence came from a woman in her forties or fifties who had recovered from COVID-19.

In nucleotides, the CDR3 is TGCGCCAGCAGCTTGGCGAATCAACAGAACTCACCCCTCCACTTT. Its protein is CASSLANQQNSPLHF. The genes are TRBV5-1 and TRBJ1-6; D remains ambiguous. The CDR3 runs 15 residues. V lost 0 bases and J lost 10, with 14 bases in between. Per germline, CDR1 SGHRS and CDR2 YFSETQ.